Shown below are 16 T cell receptor beta chains from a single sample sequenced in a study of early T cells in non-severe SARS-CoV-2 infection. TCRdb re-called the 5' RACE reads with MiXCR, one entry per CDR3 protein. This sample has tens of thousands of distinct CDR3 sequences, with 11% found just once. Sequencing was performed on whole blood. Receptor source: an adult who was a healthcare worker with PCR-confirmed SARS-CoV-2 infection or an uninfected control (not recorded which).

This clonotype turned up a few times. The CDR3 protein is CAISEPGLAYEQYF. The CDR3 DNA sequence: TGTGCCATCAGTGAACCGGGACTAGCCTACGAGCAGTACTTC. V usage is TRBV10-3 and J usage is TRBJ2-7; 8 bases align to TRBD2. J gave up 2 bases and V 3 bases, and 3 bases lay outside the gene matches. Germline CDR1 ENHRY, CDR2 SYGVKD. The CDR3 totals 14 residues.

This clonotype came up a few times. The rearrangement joins TRBV5-1 to TRBJ1-1; D gene unclear. Germline-derived CDR1 and CDR2 are SGHRS and YFSETQ. V was trimmed by 1 base and J by 4 bases, leaving 11 bases between them. The CDR3 runs to 14 residues. CDR3 loop: CASSLMTTSTEAFF. CDR3 coding DNA: TGCGCCAGCAGCTTGATGACCACGTCCACTGAAGCTTTCTTT.

This clonotype has at least ten counts. The gene calls are TRBV4-2 and TRBJ2-1; D ambiguous. Germline V gene sequence: CDR1 LGHNA, CDR2 YNFKEQ. There are 17 residues in the CDR3. The V gene lost 0 bases and the J gene lost 1 base, with 13 bases spanning the gap. This CDR3 is CASSQDIGRGSYNEQFF. The CDR3 DNA sequence: TGTGCCAGCAGCCAAGATATAGGCCGCGGTTCCTACAATGAGCAGTTCTTC.

V gene TRBV28 combines with J gene TRBJ2-7; possibly TRBD1 or TRBD2 for D (5 bases each). Germline CDR1 reads MDHEN; CDR2 reads SYDVKM. CDR3 length: 15 amino acids. V gave up 6 bases and J gave up 4 bases, with 19 bases separating them. The CDR3 region has the DNA TGTGCCAGCAGCCCACCGGGACCCTCAGGATACGAGCAGTACTTC. Amino acid sequence: CASSPPGPSGYEQYF.

Many counts were recorded for this clonotype. The CDR3 DNA is TGTGCCAGCAGCCTGACGAGGGGTCTTTTGTCCAGCACCGGGGAGCTGTTTTTT. Amino acids: CASSLTRGLLSSTGELFF. The rearrangement uses TRBV14 and TRBJ2-2; either TRBD1 or TRBD2 may supply D (5 bases each). V dropped 4 bases and J dropped 4 bases, with 22 bases sitting between them. The germline V gene encodes CDR1 SGHDN and CDR2 FVKESK. There are 18 residues in the CDR3.

This clonotype is labeled medium-sized (0.01 to 0.1%). The chain couples TRBV3-1 to TRBJ1-5; perhaps TRBD1 as D (5 bases). The V end was cut by 0 bases, the J end by 6 bases, with 6 bases between. This CDR3 has 13 residues. Germline V gene lookup returns CDR1 LGHDT and CDR2 YNNKEL (reference sequence). In DNA form, the CDR3 reads TGTGCCAGCAGCCAAGACAGGGCTCAGCCCCAGCATTTT. Residues: CASSQDRAQPQHF. The variable domain in full, completed from reference TRBV3-1 and TRBJ1-5, reads DTAVSQTPKYLVTQMGNDKSIKCEQNLGHDTMYWYKQDSKKFLKIMFSYNNKELIINETVPNRFSPKSPDKAHLNLHINSLELGDSAVYFCASSQDRAQPQHFGDGTRLSIL.

This clonotype came up a few times. The chain carries TRBV2 and TRBJ1-1; 8 bases match TRBD1. The ends lost 9 bases at V and 4 bases at J; junction bases unmatched: 7. Germline-derived CDR1 and CDR2 are SNHLY and FYNNEI. The CDR3 loop spans 13 amino acids. DNA of the CDR3: TGTGCCAGTACACAGGGGGTAGGCACTGAAGCTTTCTTT. Protein product: CASTQGVGTEAFF.

The CDR3 region is CASSLAGQIYEQYF. Written as DNA, the CDR3 is TGTGCCAGCAGCTTAGCGGGCCAGATCTACGAGCAGTACTTC. The rearrangement uses TRBV7-8 and TRBJ2-7; no firm D call. Looked up from germline, CDR1 is SGHVS and CDR2 is FQNEAQ. Trimming pared 0 bases from V and 3 bases from J, leaving 9 bases between. This CDR3 contains 14 residues.

At least ten counts were recorded for this clonotype. The chain has TRBV6-4 and TRBJ1-2; D is perhaps TRBD1 (6 bases). This CDR3 spans 14 amino acids. CDR1 is MRHNA and CDR2 is SNTAGT in the germline V gene. The V end lost 3 bases, the J end lost 5 bases, and 13 bases lay between the germline ends. The CDR3 sequence: CASSESPGDYGYTF. For the CDR3, the DNA is TGTGCCAGCAGTGAGAGTCCAGGGGATTATGGCTACACCTTC.

The chain has TRBV10-2 and TRBJ2-2; a weak D match, TRBD2 (6 bases). CDR3 length equals 14 residues. Germline V gene sequence: CDR1 WSHSY, CDR2 SAAADI. Trimming left V 9 bases short and J 5 bases short, with 16 bases between. Written as DNA, the CDR3 is TGCGCCAGTTATGGAGGGGCGGGTACCGGGGAGCTGTTTTTT. This codes for CASYGGAGTGELFF.

This clonotype was picked up many times. The chain links TRBV18 to TRBJ2-6, with 7 bases matching TRBD1. CDR1 is KGHSH, CDR2 LQKENI, per germline. The CDR3 is 16 residues long. With V trimmed by 4 bases and J by 0 bases, 3 bases remained unmatched. CDR3 sequence (DNA): TGTGCCAGCTCACTTCGGGACAGCTCTGGGGCCAACGTCCTGACTTTC. Encoded protein: CASSLRDSSGANVLTF.

This clonotype was observed a handful of times. The J gene is TRBJ1-2, the V gene TRBV28; D possibly corresponds to TRBD1 (6 bases). The CDR3 runs to 15 residues. The germline gives CDR1 MDHEN, CDR2 SYDVKM. Trimming took off 5 bases at V and 7 bases at J, with 20 bases between the two ends. The CDR3 coding sequence is TGTGCCAGCAGTCCTCTACTATCAGGGGCCCGTGGCTACACCTTC. Protein sequence: CASSPLLSGARGYTF.

This clonotype was seen ten or more times. This sequence joins TRBV3-1 and TRBJ2-7; possible D gene TRBD1, 6 bases. The CDR3 totals 13 residues. V lost 4 bases and J 0 bases, leaving 7 bases between the germline ends. The germline gives CDR1 LGHDT, CDR2 YNNKEL (reference sequence). The CDR3 protein is CASSRTDSYEQYF. DNA of the CDR3: TGTGCCAGCAGCCGGACAGACTCCTACGAGCAGTACTTC.

The table lists this clonotype with a few counts. The V gene is TRBV5-1, the J gene TRBJ2-2, with D perhaps TRBD1 (5 bases). Per germline, CDR1 SGHRS and CDR2 YFSETQ. This CDR3 is built from 16 residues. Deletions cut 0 bases from V and 7 bases from J, with 16 bases between. The CDR3 DNA reads TGCGCCAGCAGCTTGGAACAAAGGGGTATGGACGGGGAGCTGTTTTTT. Residues: CASSLEQRGMDGELFF.

This clonotype was observed a handful of times. The rearrangement links TRBV20-1 to TRBJ1-2; D is possibly TRBD1 (5 bases). The germline CDR1 and CDR2 sequences are DFQATT and SNEGSKA (reference sequence). This CDR3 is 13 amino acids long. V was shortened by 5 bases and J by 4 bases, with 14 bases between the two germline ends. The CDR3 reads CSAWDLNSYGYTF. As DNA, the CDR3 is TGCAGTGCTTGGGACCTCAATTCCTATGGCTACACCTTC.

The chain uses TRBV12-3 or TRBV12-4 and TRBJ2-3, with 9 bases aligning to TRBD2. V gave up 6 bases and J gave up 3 bases; unmatched junction bases: 7. The CDR3 contains 15 residues. The CDR3 sequence is CASSPRGRVTDTQYF. In DNA, the CDR3 is TGTGCCAGCAGCCCTCGCGGGAGGGTAACAGATACGCAGTATTTT.